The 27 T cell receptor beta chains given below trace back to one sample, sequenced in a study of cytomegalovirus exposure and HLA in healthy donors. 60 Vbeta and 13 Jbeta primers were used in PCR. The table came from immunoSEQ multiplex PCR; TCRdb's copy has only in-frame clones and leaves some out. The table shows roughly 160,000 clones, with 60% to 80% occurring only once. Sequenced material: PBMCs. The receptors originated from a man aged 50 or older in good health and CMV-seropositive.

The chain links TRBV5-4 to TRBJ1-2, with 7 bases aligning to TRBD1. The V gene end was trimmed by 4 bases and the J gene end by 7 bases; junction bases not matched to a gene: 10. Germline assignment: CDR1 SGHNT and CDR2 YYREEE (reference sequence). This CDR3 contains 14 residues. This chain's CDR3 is CASSVDGTVSGYTF. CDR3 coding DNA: TGTGCCAGCAGCGTCGACGGGACAGTCAGTGGCTACACCTTC.

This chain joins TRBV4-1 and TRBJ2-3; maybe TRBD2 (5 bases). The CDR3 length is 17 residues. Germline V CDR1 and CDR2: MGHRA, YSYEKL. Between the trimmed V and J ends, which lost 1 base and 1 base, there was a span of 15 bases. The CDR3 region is CASSQGLQWRGTDTQYF. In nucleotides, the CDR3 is TGCGCCAGCAGCCAAGGGTTACAATGGCGGGGCACAGATACGCAGTATTTT.

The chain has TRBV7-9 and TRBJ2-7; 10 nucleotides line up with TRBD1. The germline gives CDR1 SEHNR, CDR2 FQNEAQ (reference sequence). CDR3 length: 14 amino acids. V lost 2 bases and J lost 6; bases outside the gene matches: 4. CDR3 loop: CASSLSGTGVEQYF. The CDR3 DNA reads TGTGCCAGCAGCTTATCTGGGACAGGGGTCGAGCAGTACTTC.

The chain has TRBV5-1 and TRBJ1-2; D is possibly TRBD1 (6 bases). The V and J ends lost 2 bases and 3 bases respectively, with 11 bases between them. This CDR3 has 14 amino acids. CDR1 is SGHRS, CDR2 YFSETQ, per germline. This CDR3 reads CASSFRTDYYGYTF. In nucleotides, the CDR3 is TGCGCCAGCAGCTTTAGGACAGATTACTATGGCTACACCTTC.

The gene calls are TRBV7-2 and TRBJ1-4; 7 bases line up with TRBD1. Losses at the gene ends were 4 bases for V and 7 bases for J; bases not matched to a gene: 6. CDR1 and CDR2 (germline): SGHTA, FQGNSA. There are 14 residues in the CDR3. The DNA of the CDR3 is TGTGCCAGCAGCTCGACAGGGTTTGGTGAAAAACTGTTTTTT. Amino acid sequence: CASSSTGFGEKLFF.

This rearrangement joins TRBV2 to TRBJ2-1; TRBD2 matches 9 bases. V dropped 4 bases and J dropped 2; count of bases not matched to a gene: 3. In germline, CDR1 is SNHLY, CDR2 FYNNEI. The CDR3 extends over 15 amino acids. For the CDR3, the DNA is TGTGCCAGCAGTGTGGCGGGGGGGCCCTACAATGAGCAGTTCTTC. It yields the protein CASSVAGGPYNEQFF.

The CDR3 region is CASSKAGMPGKLAKNIQYF. The CDR3 DNA reads as TGTGCCAGCAGCAAAGCCGGGATGCCAGGCAAACTAGCCAAAAACATTCAGTACTTC. The rearrangement uses TRBV21-1 and TRBJ2-4; the table's D call, TRBD2, has no DNA check behind it. TRBV21-1 is recorded as a pseudogene. The CDR3 covers 19 residues.

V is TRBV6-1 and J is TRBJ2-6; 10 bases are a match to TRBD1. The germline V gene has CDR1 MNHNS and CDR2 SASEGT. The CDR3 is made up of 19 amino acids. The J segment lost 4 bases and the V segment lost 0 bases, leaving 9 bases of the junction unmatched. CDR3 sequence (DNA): TGTGCCAGCAGTGAAGCGCTGACAGGGGGCGCGGGGGGGGCCAACGTCCTGACTTTC. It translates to CASSEALTGGAGGANVLTF.

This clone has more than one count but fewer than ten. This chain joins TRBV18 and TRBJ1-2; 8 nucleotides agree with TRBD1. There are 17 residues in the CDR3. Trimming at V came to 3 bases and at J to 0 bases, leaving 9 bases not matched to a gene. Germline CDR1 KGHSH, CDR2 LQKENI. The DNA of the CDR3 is TGTGCCAGCTCACCGCGACAGGGGTCGGGGGCTAACTATGGCTACACCTTC. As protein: CASSPRQGSGANYGYTF.

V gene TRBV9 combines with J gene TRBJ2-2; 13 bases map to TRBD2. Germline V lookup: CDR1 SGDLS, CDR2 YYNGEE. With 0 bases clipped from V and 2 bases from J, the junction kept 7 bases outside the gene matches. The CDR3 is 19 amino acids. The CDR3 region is CASSVDLRLAGGNTGELFF. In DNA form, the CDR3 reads TGTGCCAGCAGCGTAGACCTGAGACTAGCGGGGGGCAACACCGGGGAGCTGTTTTTT.

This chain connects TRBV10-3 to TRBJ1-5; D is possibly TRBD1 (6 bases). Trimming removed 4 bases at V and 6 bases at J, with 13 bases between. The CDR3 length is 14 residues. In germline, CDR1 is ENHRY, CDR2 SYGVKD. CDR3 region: CAISVGGHGQPQHF. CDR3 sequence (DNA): TGTGCCATCAGTGTTGGGGGACACGGTCAGCCCCAGCATTTT.

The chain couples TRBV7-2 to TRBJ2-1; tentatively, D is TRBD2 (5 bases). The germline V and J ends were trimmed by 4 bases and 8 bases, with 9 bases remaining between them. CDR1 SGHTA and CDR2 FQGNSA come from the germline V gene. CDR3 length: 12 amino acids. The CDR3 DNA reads TGTGCCAGCAGCTCCCGGACTTATGAGCAGTTCTTC. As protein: CASSSRTYEQFF.

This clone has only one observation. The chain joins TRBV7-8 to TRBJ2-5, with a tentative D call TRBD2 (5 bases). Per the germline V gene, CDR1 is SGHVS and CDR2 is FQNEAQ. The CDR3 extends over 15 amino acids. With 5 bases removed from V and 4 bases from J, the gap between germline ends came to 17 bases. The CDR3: CASSPPGIVGETQYF. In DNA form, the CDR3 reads TGTGCCAGCAGCCCCCCCGGGATCGTGGGAGAGACCCAGTACTTC.

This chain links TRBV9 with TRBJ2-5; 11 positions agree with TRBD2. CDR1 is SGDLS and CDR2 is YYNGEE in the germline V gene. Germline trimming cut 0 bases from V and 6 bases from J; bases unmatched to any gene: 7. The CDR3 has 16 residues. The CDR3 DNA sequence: TGTGCCAGCAGCGTAGGACTAGCGGGACACCTACAGACCCAGTACTTC. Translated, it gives CASSVGLAGHLQTQYF.

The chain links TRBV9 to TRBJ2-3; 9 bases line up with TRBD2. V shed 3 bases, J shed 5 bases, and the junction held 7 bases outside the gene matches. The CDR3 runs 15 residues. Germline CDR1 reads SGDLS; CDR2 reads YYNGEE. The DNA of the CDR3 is TGTGCCAGCAGCGCTTCGGGACTAGCAGGAGATACGCAGTATTTT. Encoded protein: CASSASGLAGDTQYF.

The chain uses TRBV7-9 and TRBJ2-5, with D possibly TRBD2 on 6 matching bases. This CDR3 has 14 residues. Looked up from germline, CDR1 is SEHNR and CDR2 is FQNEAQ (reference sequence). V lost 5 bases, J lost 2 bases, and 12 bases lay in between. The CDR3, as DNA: TGTGCCAGCAGCAGATCGGGGGTACAAGAGACCCAGTACTTC. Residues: CASSRSGVQETQYF.

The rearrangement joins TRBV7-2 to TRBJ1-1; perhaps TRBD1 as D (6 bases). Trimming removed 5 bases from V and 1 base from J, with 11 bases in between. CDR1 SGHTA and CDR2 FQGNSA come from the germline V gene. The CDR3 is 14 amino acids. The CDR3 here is CASSKEQGNTEAFF. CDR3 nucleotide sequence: TGTGCCAGCAGCAAAGAACAGGGGAACACTGAAGCTTTCTTT.

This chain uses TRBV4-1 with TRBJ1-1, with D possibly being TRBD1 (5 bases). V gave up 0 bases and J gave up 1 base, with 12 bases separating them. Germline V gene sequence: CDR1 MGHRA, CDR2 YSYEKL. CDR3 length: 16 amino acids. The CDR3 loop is CASSQDIRQGNTEAFF. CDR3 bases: TGCGCCAGCAGCCAAGATATTCGGCAGGGGAACACTGAAGCTTTCTTT.

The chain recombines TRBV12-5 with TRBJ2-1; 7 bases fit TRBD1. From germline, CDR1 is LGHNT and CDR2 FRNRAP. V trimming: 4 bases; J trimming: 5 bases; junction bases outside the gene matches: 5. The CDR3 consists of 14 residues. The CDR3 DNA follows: TGTGCTAGTGGTTCGTCCGACAGGGACAATGAGCAGTTCTTC. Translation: CASGSSDRDNEQFF.

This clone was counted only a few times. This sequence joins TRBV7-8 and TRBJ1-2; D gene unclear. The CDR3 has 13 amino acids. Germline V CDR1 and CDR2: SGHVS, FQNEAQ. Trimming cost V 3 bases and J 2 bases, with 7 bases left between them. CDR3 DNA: TGTGCCAGCAGCTTGAGTCGGAACTATGGCTACACCTTC. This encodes CASSLSRNYGYTF.

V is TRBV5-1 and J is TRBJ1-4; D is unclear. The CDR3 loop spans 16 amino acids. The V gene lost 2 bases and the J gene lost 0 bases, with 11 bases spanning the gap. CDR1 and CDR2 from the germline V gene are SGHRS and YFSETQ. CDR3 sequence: CASSLSAGATNEKLFF. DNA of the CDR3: TGCGCCAGCAGCTTATCGGCGGGCGCAACTAATGAAAAACTGTTTTTT.

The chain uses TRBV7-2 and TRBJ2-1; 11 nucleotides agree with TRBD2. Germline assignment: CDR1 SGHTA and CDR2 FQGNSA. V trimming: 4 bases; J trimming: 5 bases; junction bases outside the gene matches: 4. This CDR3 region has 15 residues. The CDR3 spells CASSSGTSGNNEQFF. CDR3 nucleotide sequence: TGTGCCAGCAGCTCCGGGACTAGCGGAAACAATGAGCAGTTCTTC.

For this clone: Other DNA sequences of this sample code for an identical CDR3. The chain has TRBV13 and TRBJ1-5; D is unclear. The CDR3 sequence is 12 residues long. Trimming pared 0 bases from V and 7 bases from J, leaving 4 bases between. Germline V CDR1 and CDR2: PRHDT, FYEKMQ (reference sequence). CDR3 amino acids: CASSLGAQPQHF. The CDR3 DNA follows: TGTGCCAGCAGCTTAGGGGCCCAGCCCCAGCATTTT. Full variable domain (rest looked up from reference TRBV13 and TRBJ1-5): AAGVIQSPRHLIKEKRETATLKCYPIPRHDTVYWYQQGPGQDPQFLISFYEKMQSDKGSIPDRFSAQQFSDYHSELNMSSLELGDSALYFCASSLGAQPQHFGDGTRLSIL.

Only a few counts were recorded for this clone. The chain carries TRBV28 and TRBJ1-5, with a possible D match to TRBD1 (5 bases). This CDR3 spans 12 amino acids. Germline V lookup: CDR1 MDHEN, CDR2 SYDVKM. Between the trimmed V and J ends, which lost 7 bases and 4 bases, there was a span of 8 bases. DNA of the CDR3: TGTGCCAGCACAACAGGAAATCAGCCCCAGCATTTT. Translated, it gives CASTTGNQPQHF.

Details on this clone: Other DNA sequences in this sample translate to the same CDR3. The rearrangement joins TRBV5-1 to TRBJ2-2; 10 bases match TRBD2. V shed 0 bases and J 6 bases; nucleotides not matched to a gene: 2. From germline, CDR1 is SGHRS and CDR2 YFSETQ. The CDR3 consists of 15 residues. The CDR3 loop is CASSLALAGAGELFF. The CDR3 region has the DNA TGCGCCAGCAGCTTGGCGCTAGCGGGGGCCGGGGAGCTGTTTTTT.

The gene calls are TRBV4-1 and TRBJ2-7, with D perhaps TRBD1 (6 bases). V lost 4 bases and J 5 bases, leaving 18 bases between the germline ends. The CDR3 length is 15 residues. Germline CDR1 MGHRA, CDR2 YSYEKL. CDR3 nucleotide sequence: TGCGCCAGCAGCCCAATTGATGGGGGCCGGAACGAGCAGTACTTC. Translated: CASSPIDGGRNEQYF.

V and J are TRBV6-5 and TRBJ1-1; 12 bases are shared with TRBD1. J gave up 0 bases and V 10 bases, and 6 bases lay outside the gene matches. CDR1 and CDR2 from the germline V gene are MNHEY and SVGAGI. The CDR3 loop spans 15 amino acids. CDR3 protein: CATNRDRGLNTEAFF. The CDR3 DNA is TGTGCCACTAACCGGGACAGGGGGCTGAACACTGAAGCTTTCTTT.